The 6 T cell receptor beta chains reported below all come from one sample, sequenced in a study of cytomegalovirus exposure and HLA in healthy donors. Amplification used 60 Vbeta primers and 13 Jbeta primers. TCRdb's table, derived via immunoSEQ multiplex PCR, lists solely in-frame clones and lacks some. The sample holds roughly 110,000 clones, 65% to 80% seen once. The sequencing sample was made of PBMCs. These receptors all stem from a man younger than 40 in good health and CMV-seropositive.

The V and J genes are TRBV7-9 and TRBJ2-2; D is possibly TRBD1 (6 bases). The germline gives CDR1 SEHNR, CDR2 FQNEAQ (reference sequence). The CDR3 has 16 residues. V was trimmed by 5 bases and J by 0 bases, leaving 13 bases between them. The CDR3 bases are TGTGCCAGCAGCGAGACGGACAGCTCGAACACCGGGGAGCTGTTTTTT. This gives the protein CASSETDSSNTGELFF.

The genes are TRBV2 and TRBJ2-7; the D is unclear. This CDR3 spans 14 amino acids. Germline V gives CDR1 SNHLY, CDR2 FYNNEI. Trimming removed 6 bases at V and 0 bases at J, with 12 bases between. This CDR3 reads CASRGSQSSYEQYF. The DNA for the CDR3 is TGTGCCAGCAGGGGCTCCCAGAGCTCCTACGAGCAGTACTTC. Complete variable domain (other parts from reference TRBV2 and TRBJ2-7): EPEVTQTPSHQVTQMGQEVILRCVPISNHLYFYWYRQILGQKVEFLVSFYNNEISEKSEIFDDQFSVERPDGSNFTLKIRSTKLEDSAMYFCASRGSQSSYEQYFGPGTRLTVT.

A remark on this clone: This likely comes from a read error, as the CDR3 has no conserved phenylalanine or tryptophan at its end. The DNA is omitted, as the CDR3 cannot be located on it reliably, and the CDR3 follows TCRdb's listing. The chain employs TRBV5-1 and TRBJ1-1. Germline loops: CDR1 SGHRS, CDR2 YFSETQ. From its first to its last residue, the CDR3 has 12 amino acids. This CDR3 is CASSLSGEKFSL.

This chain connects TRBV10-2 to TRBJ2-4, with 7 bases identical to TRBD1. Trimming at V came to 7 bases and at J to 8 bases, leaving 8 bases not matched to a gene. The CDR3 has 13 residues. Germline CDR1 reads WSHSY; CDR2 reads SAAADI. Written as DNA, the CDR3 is TGCGCCAGCAATAGGGACAGCGAGGACATTCAGTACTTC. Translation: CASNRDSEDIQYF.

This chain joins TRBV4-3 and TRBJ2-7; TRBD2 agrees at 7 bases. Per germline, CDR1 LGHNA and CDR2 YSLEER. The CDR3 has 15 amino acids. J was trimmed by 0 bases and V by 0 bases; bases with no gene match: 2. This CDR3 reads CASSQDGTNSYEQYF. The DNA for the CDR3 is TGCGCCAGCAGCCAAGACGGGACTAACTCCTACGAGCAGTACTTC.

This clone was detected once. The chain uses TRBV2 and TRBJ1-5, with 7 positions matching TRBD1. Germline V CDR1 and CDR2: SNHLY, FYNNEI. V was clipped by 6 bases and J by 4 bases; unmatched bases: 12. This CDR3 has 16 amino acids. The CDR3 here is CASRRHTGALNQPQHF. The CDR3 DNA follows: TGTGCCAGCAGGAGACATACAGGGGCCCTAAATCAGCCCCAGCATTTT.